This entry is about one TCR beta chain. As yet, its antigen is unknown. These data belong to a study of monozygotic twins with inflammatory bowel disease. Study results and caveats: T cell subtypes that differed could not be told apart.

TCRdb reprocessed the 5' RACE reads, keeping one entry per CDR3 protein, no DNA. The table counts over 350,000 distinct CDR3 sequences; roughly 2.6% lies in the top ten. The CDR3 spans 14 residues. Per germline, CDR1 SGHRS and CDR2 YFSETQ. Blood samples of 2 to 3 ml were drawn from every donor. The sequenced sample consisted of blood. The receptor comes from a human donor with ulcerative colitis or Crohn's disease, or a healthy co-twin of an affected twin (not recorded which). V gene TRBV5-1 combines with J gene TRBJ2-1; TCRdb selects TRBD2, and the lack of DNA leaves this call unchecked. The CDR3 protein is CASSLRSSADEQFF.